These T cell receptor beta chains were read from a single sample in a study of T cells in Graves' hyperthyroidism and ophthalmopathy. Each CDR3 protein gets one entry after TCRdb re-called the multiplex PCR reads with MiXCR. The repertoire consists of about 530,000 distinct CDR3 sequences, with 17% occurring once and the leading ten covering roughly 15%. The specimen was blood. These receptors all come from a young woman with Graves' ophthalmopathy. Each CDR3 is given with its conserved first and last residue. Fields, in order: V gene, J gene, clone size, D gene, CDR3 DNA, CDR3 protein. D genes are given only for firm matches. Clone size appears in some rows only: once, few, many, or a class for an expanded clone.

TRBV5-1	TRBJ1-5	-	-	TGCGCCAGCAGCGTCTTTACAGGTATTCAGCCCCAGCATTTT	CASSVFTGIQPQHF
TRBV7-9	TRBJ2-1	-	-	TGTGCCAGCAGCTTTCCCCACCCACGGGGCTACAATGAGCAGTTCTTC	CASSFPHPRGYNEQFF
TRBV29-1	TRBJ2-1	-	-	TGCAGCGTTGACGGAGGGGGTAATTACAATGAGCAGTTCTTC	CSVDGGGNYNEQFF
TRBV19	TRBJ2-5	many	-	TGTGCCAGTAGTATTTCGGGGGGCATGGAGACCCAGTACTTC	CASSISGGMETQYF
TRBV7-9	TRBJ2-7	many	TRBD2	TGTGCCAGCAGCGCCGGGGGGTTGTACTACGAGCAGTACTTC	CASSAGGLYYEQYF
TRBV6-2/TRBV6-3	TRBJ2-7	many	TRBD1	TGTGCCAGCAGTTACGCGACAGGGGTCTACGAGCAGTACTTC	CASSYATGVYEQYF
TRBV20-1	TRBJ2-3	few	TRBD2	TGCAGTGTTGATAGCGGGGGGGCAGGTGATACGCAGTATTTT	CSVDSGGAGDTQYF
TRBV6-2/TRBV6-3	TRBJ1-1	-	TRBD1	TGTGCCAGCACCCCAAACAGGGGCCAGAACACTGAAGCTTTCTTT	CASTPNRGQNTEAFF
TRBV27	TRBJ1-5	many	TRBD1	TGTGCCAGCAGACAGACAGGGGGCCAAATCTATAGCAATCAGCCCCAGCATTTT	CASRQTGGQIYSNQPQHF
TRBV7-3	TRBJ2-7	many	-	TGTGCCAGCAGCACGGACGGCACCTCCTACGAGCAGTACTTC	CASSTDGTSYEQYF
TRBV12-3/TRBV12-4	TRBJ2-7	many	TRBD2	TGTGCCAGCAGTCCTGAGGGACTAGCGGGACTCTACGAGCAGTACTTC	CASSPEGLAGLYEQYF
TRBV28	TRBJ1-2	few	-	TGTGCCAGCAGTTTAGGGAGCTGGCTTACCGGCTACACCTTC	CASSLGSWLTGYTF
TRBV2	TRBJ1-3	many	-	TGTGCCAGCAGGAGGGAGGCAGGAAACACCATATATTTT	CASRREAGNTIYF
TRBV5-1	TRBJ2-5	-	TRBD1	TGCGCCAGCAGCCGAGGACAGGGAGGTGCGAAAGAGACCCAGTACTTC	CASSRGQGGAKETQYF
TRBV5-1	TRBJ1-1	-	TRBD1	TGCGCCAGCAGCTTGGAGGCCTCCGGGACAGGGGCCATGAACACTGAAGCTTTCTTT	CASSLEASGTGAMNTEAFF
TRBV20-1	TRBJ1-2	-	-	TGCAGTGCACAACATCTTGGGGGGACCAACTATGGCTACACCTTC	CSAQHLGGTNYGYTF
TRBV4-1	TRBJ2-5	few	-	TGCGCCAGCAGCCAAGGGCCGGGGGCGGGAGAGACCCAGTACTTC	CASSQGPGAGETQYF
TRBV6-1	TRBJ2-2	many	-	TGTGCCGGCGACTGGCCCACCGGGGAGCTGTTTTTT	CAGDWPTGELFF
TRBV20-1	TRBJ2-5	many	-	TGCAGTGCTAGAGACCGCCGCCGCTTTAGGGGGGAGACCCAGTACTTC	CSARDRRRFRGETQYF
TRBV7-2	TRBJ2-2	many	-	TGTGCCAGCAGCTTAGCCCCAGCGCTAGCCCACGGGGAGCTGTTTTTT	CASSLAPALAHGELFF
TRBV4-3	TRBJ1-5	few	TRBD1	TGCGCCAGCAGCCAAGGGGGAGACAGGGGTTTTCAGCCCCAGCATTTT	CASSQGGDRGFQPQHF
TRBV20-1	TRBJ2-3	many	-	TGCAGTGCTCCTGCCAGGGGGGTCACAGATACGCAGTATTTT	CSAPARGVTDTQYF
TRBV3-1	TRBJ2-5	-	TRBD2	TGTGCCAGCAGAGATGGCGGGGGGGACTTAGAGACCCAGTACTTC	CASRDGGGDLETQYF
TRBV27	TRBJ1-6	few	-	TGTGCCAGCAGAATAACAGGGAATAATTCACCCCTCCACTTT	CASRITGNNSPLHF
TRBV20-1	TRBJ2-5	many	-	TGCAGTGCTAACGACCAAGAGACCCAGTACTTC	CSANDQETQYF
TRBV30	TRBJ2-5	few	-	TGTGCTCCCAAGGAGCTCCAAGAGACCCAGTACTTC	CAPKELQETQYF
TRBV27	TRBJ1-1	many	TRBD1	TGTGCCAGCAGTTCAAGTTGGGGGACAGATGAAGCTTTCTTT	CASSSSWGTDEAFF
TRBV10-3	TRBJ1-1	many	-	TGTGCCACCGATCAGGGCACTGAAGCTTTCTTT	CATDQGTEAFF
TRBV6-2/TRBV6-3	TRBJ2-3	-	TRBD2	TGTGCCAACAGCTTGCTCGGGACTAGCGGCCACACAGATACGCAGTATTTT	CANSLLGTSGHTDTQYF
TRBV20-1	TRBJ2-3	many	TRBD2	TGCAGTGCTAGTCCCTCCTCGGCGGGGGGGTTGTGGGATACGCAGTATTTT	CSASPSSAGGLWDTQYF
TRBV12-3/TRBV12-4	TRBJ1-1	-	TRBD1	TGTGCCAGCAGTTTGAACAGGGGGCATGAGTGGACTGAAGCTTTCTTT	CASSLNRGHEWTEAFF
TRBV30	TRBJ2-7	many	-	TGTGCCTGGAGTGTAGGGAATTACGAGCAGTACTTC	CAWSVGNYEQYF
TRBV5-4	TRBJ1-1	-	-	TGTGCCAGCAGCTTGCCCCCCGGCTATGAAGCTTTCTTT	CASSLPPGYEAFF
TRBV6-1	TRBJ2-4	-	-	TGTGCCAGCAACCACGACCAAGATACAGGGTTAGCCAAAAACATTCAGTACTTC	CASNHDQDTGLAKNIQYF
TRBV28	TRBJ2-3	many	TRBD2	TGTGCCAGCAGTTTAGAACTAGCGGGGGGTTCCCGCATCACAGATACGCAGTATTTT	CASSLELAGGSRITDTQYF
TRBV20-1	TRBJ2-1	few	TRBD2	TGCAGTGCCAGGCGGCTAGCGGGAGGGTACGGTCTTGATGAGCAGTTCTTC	CSARRLAGGYGLDEQFF
TRBV25-1	TRBJ2-2	-	TRBD2	TGTGCCAGCAATGAATCCCAGAGGCTAGCGGGGAGTTACACCGGGGAGCTGTTTTTT	CASNESQRLAGSYTGELFF
TRBV28	TRBJ1-2	many	TRBD1	TGTGCCAGCAGTTTGGCCCTCCGGACAGGGATTATGATGGACTATGGCTACACCTTC	CASSLALRTGIMMDYGYTF
TRBV28	TRBJ1-5	many	TRBD1	TGTGCCAGCAGTTCTGACAGGGGAAGCAATCAGCCCCAGCATTTT	CASSSDRGSNQPQHF
TRBV13	TRBJ2-3	many	-	TGTGCCAGCAGGTCATGGGGCGGCACAGATACGCAGTATTTT	CASRSWGGTDTQYF